A selection of T cell receptor beta chains follows, all from one sample in a study of beta chain features in type 1 diabetes. The assay was immunoSEQ multiplex PCR, and TCRdb's table has in-frame clones only and misses some. The sample lists about 40,000 clones, around 64% occurring once. The specimen sequenced was Tregs from blood. The receptors come from a woman aged 30 to 39 in good health. The CDR3 runs from the conserved cysteine through the conserved F or W. Fields, in order: clone size, D gene, V gene, J gene, CDR3 DNA, CDR3 protein. A D gene is named only where the DNA matches it firmly. Rows may omit the clone size; those that give it use once, few, many or a size class.

once	-	TRBV6-5	TRBJ2-7	TGTGCCAGCAGTTATAGCCAGGGGAGCTACGAGCAGTACTTC	CASSYSQGSYEQYF
-	-	TRBV19	TRBJ2-1	TGTGCCAGTAGTATATGGAGGGGTGCATACAATGAGCAGTTCTTC	CASSIWRGAYNEQFF
-	TRBD1	TRBV27	TRBJ2-7	TGTGCCACCCAACCCTATGGGACAGTACAGGAGCAGTACTTC	CATQPYGTVQEQYF
few	TRBD2	TRBV28	TRBJ2-7	TGTGCCAGCAGTTTAGGGCTAGCGGATCTCTCCTACGAGCAGTACTTC	CASSLGLADLSYEQYF
once	-	TRBV30	TRBJ2-5	TGTGCCTGGAGTGCAGGGGTGGCGTACCAAGAGACCCAGTACTTC	CAWSAGVAYQETQYF
-	-	TRBV5-4	TRBJ2-2	TGTGCCAGCAGCCTAGGGGGAGGGCCGGACGGGGAGCTGTTTTTT	CASSLGGGPDGELFF
-	-	TRBV14	TRBJ1-5	TGTGCCAGCAGCCAAGCGCGGAGGGGACGAAATCAGCCCCAGCATTTT	CASSQARRGRNQPQHF
-	-	TRBV10-3	TRBJ1-5	TGTGCCATCAGTGAGGATGACACCCACACAGGACAAAATCAGCCCCAGCATTTT	CAISEDDTHTGQNQPQHF
-	-	TRBV25-1	TRBJ1-1	TGTGCCAGCAGTGATTCTCCGGGAAGGGGGGCTTTCTTT	CASSDSPGRGAFF
-	TRBD1	TRBV9	TRBJ2-2	TGTGCCAGCAGCGCCGGACAGGGAAGGGCCGGGGAGCTGTTTTTT	CASSAGQGRAGELFF
few	TRBD1	TRBV29-1	TRBJ2-7	TGCAGCGCTACGGGACAGGGAAACGAGCAGTACTTC	CSATGQGNEQYF
-	TRBD2	TRBV5-1	TRBJ2-1	TGCGCCAGCAGCTTCGGACTAGCGGGAGTTGATGAGCAGTTCTTC	CASSFGLAGVDEQFF
few	-	TRBV4-3	TRBJ1-1	TGCGCCAGCAGCCAAGACAGAAAACGCACTGAAGCTTTCTTT	CASSQDRKRTEAFF
-	TRBD2	TRBV12-5	TRBJ2-1	TGTGCTAGTGGTTTGGTAAGGGGGTCTAGCGGGAGTGTTTTTGTCTCCTACAATGAGCAGTTCTTC	CASGLVRGSSGSVFVSYNEQFF
-	TRBD2	TRBV5-6	TRBJ2-2	TGTGCCAGCAGCTATCTCGGGACTAGCGGGAGTTTCGCCGGGGAGCTGTTTTTT	CASSYLGTSGSFAGELFF
-	TRBD2	TRBV10-3	TRBJ2-7	TGTGCCATCAGTGGGACTAGCGGGAGCCTCATTCGCGAGCAGTACTTC	CAISGTSGSLIREQYF
few	-	TRBV7-3	TRBJ2-3	TGTGCCAGCAGCTTCCCCCCAAGCGATACGCAGTATTTT	CASSFPPSDTQYF
-	-	TRBV18	TRBJ1-1	TGTGCCAGCTCACCACTCGGGGGAGGTGGCAACACTGAAGCTTTCTTT	CASSPLGGGGNTEAFF